The 29 T cell receptor beta chains below all came from one sample that was sequenced in a study of T cells in Graves' hyperthyroidism and ophthalmopathy. Template material for amplifying TCR beta CDR3 regions consisted of RNA transcripts. Initially, a first-round RT-PCR of the TCR CDR3 employed the HTBI primer set. TCRdb passed the multiplex PCR reads through MiXCR, listing each CDR3 protein once. The sample lists approximately 430,000 distinct CDR3 sequences, 15% to 19% occurring once. Sequenced: blood. The receptors here all came from a woman younger than 30 with Graves' hyperthyroidism.

This clonotype was detected ten times or more. V usage is TRBV20-1 and J usage is TRBJ2-7; D not resolved. Germline CDR1 reads DFQATT; CDR2 reads SNEGSKA (reference sequence). The CDR3 runs 15 residues. Trimming removed 3 bases from V and 0 bases from J, with 15 bases in between. The chain's CDR3 is CSASHPSRSSYEQYF. In DNA, the CDR3 is TGCAGTGCTAGTCACCCCTCACGGAGCTCCTACGAGCAGTACTTC.

The CDR3: CASSDQDTGELFF. CDR3 in DNA: TGTGCCAGCAGTGACCAAGACACCGGGGAGCTGTTTTTT. This chain links TRBV11-3 with TRBJ2-2; D unresolved. The CDR3 covers 13 residues. Trimming pared 6 bases from V and 3 bases from J, leaving 8 bases between. The germline V gene has CDR1 SGHNT and CDR2 YENEEA.

This clonotype was detected only a few times. This chain uses TRBV14 with TRBJ2-1; 10 bases agree with TRBD2. The CDR3 has 18 residues. Germline V gives CDR1 SGHDN, CDR2 FVKESK. V lost 0 bases to trimming and J lost 6 bases; unmatched junction nucleotides: 11. CDR3 DNA sequence: TGTGCCAGCAGCCAAGATGGGCAGCGGGAGGGACCGTTCAATGAGCAGTTCTTC. Its translation: CASSQDGQREGPFNEQFF.

At least ten counts were recorded for this clonotype. As DNA, the CDR3 is TGTGCCAGCAGTAGGACAGGCCTAGACTACGAGCAGTACTTC. Translating it yields CASSRTGLDYEQYF. V is TRBV6-1 and J is TRBJ2-7, with TRBD1 identical over 7 bases. The CDR3 length is 14 residues. V lost 5 bases and J lost 3; bases outside the gene matches: 7. In germline, CDR1 is MNHNS, CDR2 SASEGT.

The table lists this clonotype with a few counts. Its ends do not fully match the called genes, so a read error is possible. The V gene is TRBV15, the J gene TRBJ2-4, with D tentatively TRBD1 (5 bases). Germline V CDR1 and CDR2: LNHNV, YYDKDF (reference sequence). The CDR3 is 12 amino acids. CDR3 bases: TGTGCCACCAGCAGAGAAGACAGAATTCTGTACTTC. Its translation: CATSREDRILYF.

This clonotype occurred a few times. V usage is TRBV6-1 and J usage is TRBJ1-4; weak D call: TRBD1 (5 bases). Germline V gene lookup returns CDR1 MNHNS and CDR2 SASEGT. CDR3 length: 13 residues. Trimming removed 3 bases from V and 13 bases from J, with 15 bases in between. CDR3: CASSEITGGTLFF. The CDR3 DNA follows: TGTGCCAGCAGTGAGATTACAGGAGGCACACTGTTTTTT.

The V gene is TRBV18, the J gene TRBJ2-5, with D perhaps being TRBD1 or TRBD2 (5 bases each). Germline V gene lookup returns CDR1 KGHSH and CDR2 LQKENI. V lost 5 bases and J lost 11, with 18 bases in between. CDR3 length: 13 residues. The CDR3 DNA reads TGTGCCAGCTCAATTTCGTACCCCTGGGGGCAGTACTTC. It codes for CASSISYPWGQYF.

The chain employs TRBV7-3 and TRBJ1-6, with a weak D call TRBD1 (5 bases). The CDR3 covers 17 residues. Germline assignment: CDR1 SGHTA and CDR2 FQGTGA. V was cut by 5 bases and J by 5 bases, with 19 bases left in between. CDR3 DNA: TGTGCCAGCAGCCAAGGGAGACAGATGGCGAATAATTCACCCCTCCACTTT. Translation gives CASSQGRQMANNSPLHF.

The V call is TRBV6-1, the J call TRBJ2-2; TRBD2 matches at 12 bases. The CDR3 is made up of 16 amino acids. Trimming cost V 7 bases and J 7 bases; bases outside gene matches: 10. CDR1 is MNHNS and CDR2 is SASEGT in the germline V gene. CDR3 residues: CASTPLAGGGSGELFF. In DNA, the CDR3 is TGTGCCAGCACTCCACTAGCGGGAGGCGGCAGCGGGGAGCTGTTTTTT.

This chain links TRBV7-9 with TRBJ1-2; D not certain. Trimming took 5 bases from V and 3 from J, leaving 7 bases between them. The V gene's germline CDR1 is SEHNR and CDR2 FQNEAQ (reference sequence). This CDR3 contains 12 residues. The CDR3 reads CASSPSHYGYTF. The DNA for the CDR3 is TGTGCCAGCAGCCCTAGTCACTATGGCTACACCTTC.

The V gene is TRBV29-1, the J gene TRBJ1-3; D gene unclear. Germline values: CDR1 SQVTM, CDR2 ANQGSEA. The CDR3 covers 12 residues. V gave up 6 bases and J gave up 1 base, with 7 bases separating them. The DNA of the CDR3 is TGCAGCGTGGTCCTTTCTGGAAACACCATATATTTT. It yields the protein CSVVLSGNTIYF.

This clonotype showed up many times. The chain couples TRBV7-3 to TRBJ1-1; tentative D call: TRBD1 (6 bases). The CDR3 is 17 amino acids. The germline gives CDR1 SGHTA, CDR2 FQGTGA. The ends were cut back, 0 bases at V and 6 bases at J, with 20 bases in the middle. The CDR3 reads CASSLTRLQGDNPEAFF. CDR3 in DNA: TGTGCCAGCAGCTTAACGAGACTACAGGGAGACAACCCTGAAGCTTTCTTT. The full variable domain, its missing parts supplied by reference TRBV7-3 and TRBJ1-1, is GAGVSQTPSNKVTEKGKYVELRCDPISGHTALYWYRQSLGQGPEFLIYFQGTGAADDSGLPNDRFFAVRPEGSVSTLKIQRTERGDSAVYLCASSLTRLQGDNPEAFFGQGTRLTVV.

This clonotype was picked up many times. V usage is TRBV20-1 and J usage is TRBJ2-1; D tentatively reads TRBD1 or TRBD2 (6 bases each). The CDR3 sequence is 16 residues long. The germline V gene encodes CDR1 DFQATT and CDR2 SNEGSKA (reference sequence). V shed 3 bases and J shed 4 bases, with 19 bases lying between them. DNA of the CDR3: TGCAGTGCTAGGGCAAGGGGGGACAAGATTTACAATGAGCAGTTCTTC. Amino acids: CSARARGDKIYNEQFF.

Ten or more counts support this clonotype. The rearrangement joins TRBV20-1 to TRBJ2-7; D is undetermined. The germline V gene has CDR1 DFQATT and CDR2 SNEGSKA (reference sequence). The CDR3 spans 13 residues. Trimming cost V 4 bases and J 3 bases, with 13 bases left between them. CDR3 loop: CSATPNPDYEQYF. The CDR3 DNA follows: TGCAGTGCTACCCCCAACCCTGACTACGAGCAGTACTTC.

This clonotype turned up a few times. This sequence joins TRBV27 and TRBJ2-7; a possible D gene is TRBD1 (6 bases). CDR1 is MNHEY, CDR2 SMNVEV, per germline (reference sequence). The V end lost 0 bases, the J end lost 2 bases, and 11 bases lay between the germline ends. The CDR3 is 15 amino acids. The CDR3 bases are TGTGCCAGCAGTTTATCAACAGGGAAAGCCTACGAGCAGTACTTC. This gives the protein CASSLSTGKAYEQYF.

This clonotype occurred a few times. The chain recombines TRBV6-1 with TRBJ1-1, with 7 bases aligning to TRBD1. V was clipped by 3 bases and J by 1 base; unmatched bases: 8. CDR1 is MNHNS, CDR2 SASEGT, per germline. CDR3 length: 16 amino acids. CDR3 region: CASSEAPGQTNTEAFF. Here the CDR3 DNA reads TGTGCCAGCAGTGAGGCGCCGGGACAGACGAACACTGAAGCTTTCTTT.

The chain joins TRBV20-1 to TRBJ2-1; no clear D gene. Trimming stripped 6 bases from V and 0 bases from J, with 18 bases between. Germline values: CDR1 DFQATT, CDR2 SNEGSKA (reference sequence). The CDR3 is 16 residues long. CDR3 protein: CSAPGILLSSYNEQFF. In nucleotides, the CDR3 is TGCAGTGCCCCAGGTATACTCCTGAGCTCCTACAATGAGCAGTTCTTC.

This clonotype was picked up a small number of times. The chain joins TRBV2 to TRBJ2-2; D unclear. This CDR3 comprises 14 residues. Germline V gene sequence: CDR1 SNHLY, CDR2 FYNNEI. V lost 2 bases, J lost 6 bases, and 10 bases lay in between. CDR3 region: CASSESASPGELFF. The CDR3, as DNA: TGTGCCAGCAGTGAATCTGCGAGCCCCGGGGAGCTGTTTTTT.

This clonotype came up many times. The gene calls are TRBV5-6 and TRBJ2-1; D is possibly TRBD1 (6 bases). V shed 4 bases and J shed 7 bases, with 18 bases lying between them. In germline, CDR1 is SGHDT, CDR2 YYEEEE. There are 15 residues in the CDR3. The CDR3 bases are TGTGCCAGCAGCAGTACGGGACACATTTTTAATGAGCAGTTCTTC. This codes for CASSSTGHIFNEQFF.

This clonotype was recorded many times. This chain joins TRBV20-1 and TRBJ1-5, with D unresolved. CDR1 and CDR2 (germline): DFQATT, SNEGSKA (reference sequence). The CDR3 totals 14 residues. Trimming took off 3 bases at V and 8 bases at J, with 17 bases between the two ends. The CDR3 sequence is CSASNEFVGEPQHF. The CDR3 DNA sequence: TGCAGTGCTAGTAATGAGTTCGTTGGGGAGCCCCAGCATTTT.

This clonotype was seen only a few times. This chain joins TRBV12-3 or TRBV12-4 and TRBJ2-2; possible D gene TRBD1, 6 bases. The length of the CDR3 is 16 residues. With 5 bases removed from V and 1 base from J, the gap between germline ends came to 14 bases. The CDR3 region has the DNA TGTGCCAGCAGTACATCCGGGACAAGGAACACCGGGGAGCTGTTTTTT. As protein: CASSTSGTRNTGELFF.

V usage is TRBV6-1 and J usage is TRBJ2-1; TRBD2 matches 10 bases. V trimming: 11 bases; J trimming: 8 bases; junction bases outside the gene matches: 9. The CDR3 sequence is 13 residues long. Germline-derived CDR1 and CDR2 are MNHNS and SASEGT. The CDR3 loop is CAGGSGRGDEQFF. In DNA form, the CDR3 reads TGTGCCGGGGGGAGCGGGAGGGGGGATGAGCAGTTCTTC.

This clonotype showed up many times. The chain employs TRBV7-9 and TRBJ2-3, with no clear D. The V gene's germline CDR1 is SEHNR and CDR2 FQNEAQ (reference sequence). CDR3 size: 13 residues. The ends were cut back, 1 base at V and 2 bases at J, with 4 bases in the middle. The CDR3 sequence is CASSLDYTDTQYF. CDR3 DNA: TGTGCCAGCAGCTTAGACTACACAGATACGCAGTATTTT.

There are many counts of this clonotype. This chain uses TRBV20-1 with TRBJ1-1, with a possible D match to TRBD1 (5 bases). The CDR3 has 13 amino acids. V lost 3 bases, J lost 1 base, and 9 bases lay in between. Germline V gene data show CDR1 as DFQATT and CDR2 as SNEGSKA (reference sequence). In DNA, the CDR3 is TGCAGTGCTAGGGGAGGACAGAACACTGAAGCTTTCTTT. Protein sequence: CSARGGQNTEAFF.

This clonotype was detected ten times or more. The J gene is TRBJ1-1, the V gene TRBV12-3 or TRBV12-4, with D possibly being TRBD1 (6 bases). V shed 3 bases and J shed 5 bases, with 16 bases lying between them. CDR3 length: 15 residues. CDR3 amino acids: CASSFPRGQGTEAFF. The DNA for the CDR3 is TGTGCCAGCAGTTTCCCCAGGGGTCAGGGTACTGAAGCTTTCTTT.

At least ten counts were recorded for this clonotype. This chain uses TRBV6-1 with TRBJ2-1; D may be TRBD2 (5 bases). This CDR3 contains 16 residues. V was clipped by 7 bases and J by 2 bases, with 18 bases between them. In germline, CDR1 is MNHNS, CDR2 SASEGT. This CDR3 is CASTRTPGNTYNEQFF. The CDR3 region has the DNA TGTGCCAGCACCAGGACCCCCGGGAACACCTACAATGAGCAGTTCTTC.

This clonotype was seen once. V gene TRBV27 combines with J gene TRBJ2-1, with D possibly TRBD2 on 5 matching bases. V lost 5 bases, J lost 2 bases, and 10 bases lay in between. Germline V gene data show CDR1 as MNHEY and CDR2 as SMNVEV (reference sequence). CDR3 length equals 14 residues. DNA for the CDR3: TGTGCCAGCAGTCCGGGGTCGGCCTACAATGAGCAGTTCTTC. It is translated as CASSPGSAYNEQFF.

The table lists this clonotype with a few counts. The chain combines TRBV6-5 with TRBJ1-1; D remains ambiguous. The germline V gene has CDR1 MNHEY and CDR2 SVGAGI. The V end lost 1 base, the J end lost 0 bases, and 9 bases lay between the germline ends. CDR3 size: 15 residues. The CDR3 here is CASSYWGGMNTEAFF. The CDR3 DNA follows: TGTGCCAGCAGTTACTGGGGAGGGATGAACACTGAAGCTTTCTTT.

In its sample, this clonotype was seen many times. The chain links TRBV28 to TRBJ2-3; 12 bases line up with TRBD2. The CDR3 is 18 residues long. CDR1 is MDHEN and CDR2 is SYDVKM in the germline V gene. The trim removed 2 bases at V and 2 bases at J, leaving 8 bases unmatched. DNA for the CDR3: TGTGCCAGCAGTTTAACCTTAACTAGCGGGGGGCACACAGATACGCAGTATTTT. Translating it yields CASSLTLTSGGHTDTQYF.